This T cell receptor beta chain emerged from a study of cytomegalovirus exposure and HLA in healthy donors. Study-wide results and caveats: Listed as cytomegalovirus-associated were 164 TCR beta chains. Sequencing likely caused a cluster of highly shared sequence variants. Data from an earlier analysis indicated that most TCR beta V segments were productive either about 90% or about 30% of the time.

Worth noting for this clone: Its antigen is still unknown.

The germline V gene has CDR1 MNHEY and CDR2 SMNVEV (reference sequence). CDR3 length: 15 amino acids. The junction had 6 bases not matched to a gene; V was cut back by 5 bases and J by 6 bases. Use of 60 Vbeta and 13 Jbeta primers characterized the PCR. Repertoires were generated with immunoSEQ multiplex PCR, while TCRdb's copy carries only in-frame clones and drops some. The sample consists of about 110,000 clones, around 80% of them appearing once. This receptor was taken from a man aged 25-45 years in good health and CMV-seropositive. The chain joins TRBV27 to TRBJ1-6, with 8 bases aligning to TRBD1. Sequenced material: PBMCs. Here the CDR3 reads CASSPRTGSNSPLHF. As DNA, the CDR3 is TGTGCCAGCAGTCCTCGGACAGGGTCTAATTCACCCCTCCACTTT.